The 27 T cell receptor beta chains in this list originate from one sample, sequenced in a study of shared clonotypes between healthy human individuals. Measured with immunoSEQ multiplex PCR; TCRdb has only the in-frame clones, and not every one. The sample holds some 790,000 clones; roughly 72% are singletons and the top ten take 1.8%. Sequenced: memory CD4+ T cells sorted from blood. As for subset: CD45RA-negative fraction. These receptors all come from a woman aged 25-40 years in good health.

The CDR3 is CASSRQGWEPQHF. The CDR3 DNA reads as TGTGCCAGCAGCCGACAGGGGTGGGAGCCCCAGCATTTT. This sequence joins TRBV7-6 and TRBJ1-5, with 8 bases identical to TRBD1. CDR1 is SGHVS and CDR2 is FNYEAQ in the germline V gene. CDR3 length: 13 amino acids. Trimming cost V 5 bases and J 8 bases; bases outside gene matches: 5.

The chain links TRBV6-1 to TRBJ2-1; TRBD2 matches 10 bases. J gave up 6 bases and V 2 bases, and 10 bases lay outside the gene matches. Germline V gene data show CDR1 as MNHNS and CDR2 as SASEGT. This CDR3 contains 17 residues. The CDR3 protein is CASSENAFASGSNEQFF. Here the CDR3 DNA reads TGTGCCAGCAGTGAAAATGCATTTGCTAGCGGGAGCAATGAGCAGTTCTTC.

V and J are TRBV28 and TRBJ2-1; D may be TRBD1 or TRBD2 (5 bases each). Trimming shortened V by 7 bases and J by 5 bases, and 24 bases separated the two germline ends. Germline lookup yields CDR1 MDHEN and CDR2 SYDVKM. The CDR3 length is 17 residues. The CDR3 DNA reads as TGTGCCAGCAACCTAAGGGGTGTAGCGCGAGCAAACAATGAGCAGTTCTTC. This encodes CASNLRGVARANNEQFF.

The table lists this clone with a few counts. The chain uses TRBV28 and TRBJ2-1, with a weak D call TRBD1 (6 bases). CDR1 is MDHEN, CDR2 SYDVKM, per germline. The CDR3 is 13 amino acids. V was cut by 5 bases and J by 6 bases, with 11 bases left in between. CDR3 sequence reads: CASSGARGNEQFF. The CDR3 bases are TGTGCCAGCAGTGGTGCCAGGGGCAATGAGCAGTTCTTC.

The V gene is TRBV10-3, the J gene TRBJ2-5; D call uncertain. Trimming took off 6 bases at V and 3 bases at J, with 14 bases between the two ends. The CDR3 totals 14 residues. From germline, CDR1 is ENHRY and CDR2 SYGVKD. This CDR3 reads CAIRGGRTEETQYF. The CDR3 coding sequence is TGTGCCATCAGAGGCGGTCGGACGGAAGAGACCCAGTACTTC.

In nucleotides, the CDR3 is TGTGCCAGCAGCTCGGGACAGGTGAGCTACAATGAGCAGTTCTTC. As protein: CASSSGQVSYNEQFF. V gene TRBV7-9 combines with J gene TRBJ2-1; 8 bases match TRBD1. This CDR3 contains 15 residues. Germline-derived CDR1 and CDR2 are SEHNR and FQNEAQ (reference sequence). Losses at the gene ends were 4 bases for V and 3 bases for J; bases not matched to a gene: 5. The full variable domain, its missing parts supplied by reference TRBV7-9 and TRBJ2-1, is DTGVSQNPRHKITKRGQNVTFRCDPISEHNRLYWYRQTLGQGPEFLTYFQNEAQLEKSRLLSDRFSAERPKGSFSTLEIQRTEQGDSAMYLCASSSGQVSYNEQFFGPGTRLTVL.

The J gene is TRBJ2-1, the V gene TRBV5-1, with 9 bases lining up with TRBD2. Germline V gene sequence: CDR1 SGHRS, CDR2 YFSETQ. V lost 4 bases to trimming and J lost 7 bases; unmatched junction nucleotides: 6. The CDR3 sequence is 14 residues long. CDR3 in DNA: TGCGCCAGCAGCGCGGTAGCGGGGGCTAATGAGCAGTTCTTC. This sequence encodes CASSAVAGANEQFF.

A word on this clone: This may be a read error, as it is one base from a much larger clone. Other DNA sequences from this sample encode an identical CDR3 as well. The chain's CDR3 is CASSLDSSYNEQFF. In nucleotides, the CDR3 is TGTGCCAGCAGCCTAGACTCGTCCTACAATGAGCAGTTCTTC. The chain joins TRBV7-2 to TRBJ2-1; D gene unclear. The germline gives CDR1 SGHTA, CDR2 FQGNSA. Deletions cut 5 bases from V and 1 base from J, with 9 bases between. The CDR3 totals 14 residues.

The chain employs TRBV29-1 and TRBJ2-3; D assignment may be TRBD1 or TRBD2 (6 bases each). Trimming took off 4 bases at V and 7 bases at J, with 18 bases between the two ends. The CDR3 loop spans 14 amino acids. Germline CDR1 reads SQVTM; CDR2 reads ANQGSEA. The CDR3 here is CSVGGRDPGNTQYF. Here the CDR3 DNA reads TGCAGCGTTGGGGGGCGGGACCCTGGGAATACGCAGTATTTT.

V usage is TRBV19 and J usage is TRBJ1-5; D remains ambiguous. CDR1 is LNHDA, CDR2 SQIVND, per germline (reference sequence). The CDR3 length is 14 residues. Trimming shortened V by 3 bases and J by 2 bases, and 8 bases separated the two germline ends. The CDR3 sequence: CASSIREGNQPQHF. The DNA for the CDR3 is TGTGCCAGTAGTATTCGGGAAGGCAATCAGCCCCAGCATTTT.

The chain joins TRBV9 to TRBJ2-1; unclear D gene. Germline lookup yields CDR1 SGDLS and CDR2 YYNGEE. The CDR3 loop spans 14 amino acids. Between the trimmed V and J ends, which lost 7 bases and 0 bases, there was a span of 11 bases. CDR3 DNA sequence: TGTGCCAGCGGATCGGGCAGCTCCTACAATGAGCAGTTCTTC. Residues: CASGSGSSYNEQFF.

The CDR3 spells CASSLDQQGSYEQYF. DNA of the CDR3: TGTGCCAGCAGCTTGGATCAGCAGGGATCCTACGAGCAGTACTTC. The chain has TRBV5-4 and TRBJ2-7, with a weak D call TRBD1 (5 bases). The V end was cut by 0 bases, the J end by 1 base, with 11 bases between. The germline gives CDR1 SGHNT, CDR2 YYREEE (reference sequence). The CDR3 covers 15 residues.

The chain links TRBV10-3 to TRBJ2-2, with 11 bases matching TRBD1. The CDR3 has 14 amino acids. The J segment lost 7 bases and the V segment lost 6 bases, leaving 4 bases of the junction unmatched. Germline CDR1 is ENHRY and CDR2 is SYGVKD. CDR3 nucleotide sequence: TGTGCCATCAGGGGACAGGGGGATGGCGGGGAGCTGTTTTTT. Translated: CAIRGQGDGGELFF.

At least ten counts were recorded for this clone. Other nucleotide sequences in the sample specify the same CDR3. The chain recombines TRBV5-4 with TRBJ1-2, with D maybe TRBD1 (5 bases). This CDR3 has 14 residues. Germline CDR1 and CDR2: SGHNT and YYREEE (reference sequence). V was trimmed by 0 bases and J by 0 bases, leaving 6 bases between them. This chain's CDR3 is CASSLGGANYGYTF. CDR3 bases: TGTGCCAGCAGCTTGGGGGGGGCTAACTATGGCTACACCTTC.

This clone was recorded a few times. The CDR3 bases are TGTGCCAGCAGTCCGGGGGGAAACATTCAGTACTTC. Its protein product is CASSPGGNIQYF. This rearrangement joins TRBV7-6 to TRBJ2-4, with 7 positions matching TRBD2. The CDR3 runs to 12 residues. V trimming: 6 bases; J trimming: 6 bases; junction bases outside the gene matches: 2. The germline V gene has CDR1 SGHVS and CDR2 FNYEAQ. Filled out from reference TRBV7-6 and TRBJ2-4, the complete variable domain reads GAGVSQSPRYKVTKRGQDVALRCDPISGHVSLYWYRQALGQGPEFLTYFNYEAQQDKSGLPNDRFSAERPEGSISTLTIQRTEQRDSAMYRCASSPGGNIQYFGAGTRLSVL.

V gene TRBV25-1 combines with J gene TRBJ2-7; TRBD1 aligns across 10 bases. From germline, CDR1 is MGHDK and CDR2 SYGVNS. V trimming: 4 bases; J trimming: 0 bases; junction bases outside the gene matches: 9. The CDR3 is 17 residues long. CDR3 sequence (DNA): TGTGCCAGCAGTGTGCGGGACAGGGGCCTGAGCTCCTACGAGCAGTACTTC. Protein: CASSVRDRGLSSYEQYF.

The rearrangement uses TRBV28 and TRBJ2-2; the D call may be TRBD1 or TRBD2 (5 bases each). Germline V lookup: CDR1 MDHEN, CDR2 SYDVKM. The length of the CDR3 is 15 residues. V gave up 6 bases and J gave up 4 bases, with 15 bases separating them. The CDR3 protein is CASSPTGAFTGELFF. The CDR3 DNA reads as TGTGCCAGCAGCCCCACCGGGGCATTCACCGGGGAGCTGTTTTTT.

DNA of the CDR3: TGCGCCAGCAGTGAAGCAGTAAACACCGGGGAGCTGTTTTTT. This encodes CASSEAVNTGELFF. The chain uses TRBV10-2 and TRBJ2-2, with no clear D. The V end was cut by 3 bases, the J end by 2 bases, with 7 bases between. Per germline, CDR1 WSHSY and CDR2 SAAADI. The CDR3 has 14 residues.

This clone was detected a few times. The chain uses TRBV2 and TRBJ1-2, with D maybe TRBD1 (5 bases). Between the trimmed V and J ends, which lost 8 bases and 4 bases, there was a span of 14 bases. The length of the CDR3 is 13 residues. Germline CDR1 reads SNHLY; CDR2 reads FYNNEI. CDR3 residues: CASQVTESYGYTF. The CDR3 DNA follows: TGTGCCAGCCAGGTGACAGAGAGCTATGGCTACACCTTC.

Regarding this clone: Given a much more abundant clone one base away, this may be a read error. The chain employs TRBV7-2 and TRBJ2-1, with 11 nucleotides matching TRBD2. The CDR3 runs 15 residues. Looked up from germline, CDR1 is SGHTA and CDR2 is FQGNSA. After removal of 5 bases from V and 4 bases from J, the junction contained 4 bases not matched to a gene. CDR3 protein: CASSLGLADYNEQFF. The CDR3 nucleotides read TGTGCCAGCAGCCTGGGACTAGCGGATTACAATGAGCAGTTCTTC.

V usage is TRBV28 and J usage is TRBJ2-1; TRBD1 might be the D (5 bases). This CDR3 is 15 amino acids long. Trimming took off 5 bases at V and 1 base at J, with 12 bases between the two ends. Germline lookup yields CDR1 MDHEN and CDR2 SYDVKM. The CDR3 loop is CASSQPGISYNEQFF. The CDR3 nucleotides are TGTGCCAGCAGTCAGCCAGGGATATCCTACAATGAGCAGTTCTTC. The variable domain in full, completed from reference TRBV28 and TRBJ2-1, reads DVKVTQSSRYLVKRTGEKVFLECVQDMDHENMFWYRQDPGLGLRLIYFSYDVKMKEKGDIPEGYSVSREKKERFSLILESASTNQTSMYLCASSQPGISYNEQFFGPGTRLTVL.

The chain uses TRBV4-2 and TRBJ2-3; 11 bases fit TRBD2. Losses at the gene ends were 4 bases for V and 5 bases for J; bases not matched to a gene: 5. Per the germline V gene, CDR1 is LGHNA and CDR2 is YNFKEQ. CDR3 length equals 15 residues. DNA of the CDR3: TGTGCCAGCAGCCTGAAGACTAGCGGGATAGATACGCAGTATTTT. Protein: CASSLKTSGIDTQYF.

This sequence joins TRBV4-2 and TRBJ2-3; 7 nucleotides agree with TRBD1. The V gene's germline CDR1 is LGHNA and CDR2 YNFKEQ. The CDR3 spans 17 residues. V dropped 1 base and J dropped 2; count of bases not matched to a gene: 9. The CDR3 loop reads CASSQVYRQGVTDTQYF. In nucleotides, the CDR3 is TGTGCCAGCAGCCAAGTGTATAGGCAGGGGGTCACAGATACGCAGTATTTT.

The chain uses TRBV5-1 and TRBJ2-4; tentatively, D is TRBD1 or TRBD2 (5 bases each). Germline V gene data show CDR1 as SGHRS and CDR2 as YFSETQ. V was shortened by 4 bases and J by 5 bases, with 19 bases between the two germline ends. The CDR3 has 16 amino acids. CDR3 DNA: TGCGCCAGCAGCCCAACCCTGACAGTGGGGGAAAACATTCAGTACTTC. It yields the protein CASSPTLTVGENIQYF.

The rearrangement joins TRBV10-2 to TRBJ2-7, with 7 bases fitting TRBD1. With V trimmed by 3 bases and J by 6 bases, 2 bases remained unmatched. This CDR3 has 12 amino acids. Germline CDR1 is WSHSY and CDR2 is SAAADI. CDR3 sequence: CASSDTGVEQYF. DNA of the CDR3: TGCGCCAGCAGTGACACAGGGGTCGAGCAGTACTTC.

The genes are TRBV28 and TRBJ1-5, with a tentative D call TRBD1 (5 bases). CDR1 is MDHEN and CDR2 is SYDVKM in the germline V gene. V was trimmed by 2 bases and J by 3 bases, leaving 8 bases between them. The CDR3 totals 14 residues. In DNA, the CDR3 is TGTGCCAGCAGTTTAACCAGGGCCAATCAGCCCCAGCATTTT. Translation: CASSLTRANQPQHF.

The V gene is TRBV2, the J gene TRBJ1-5; TRBD1 matches 10 bases. Losses at the gene ends were 10 bases for V and 1 base for J; bases not matched to a gene: 4. The CDR3 is 14 amino acids. The germline CDR1 and CDR2 sequences are SNHLY and FYNNEI. The CDR3 DNA is TGTGCCACCCGGGGACAGGGGAGCAATCAGCCCCAGCATTTT. Protein sequence: CATRGQGSNQPQHF. Full variable domain (rest looked up from reference TRBV2 and TRBJ1-5): EPEVTQTPSHQVTQMGQEVILRCVPISNHLYFYWYRQILGQKVEFLVSFYNNEISEKSEIFDDQFSVERPDGSNFTLKIRSTKLEDSAMYFCATRGQGSNQPQHFGDGTRLSIL.